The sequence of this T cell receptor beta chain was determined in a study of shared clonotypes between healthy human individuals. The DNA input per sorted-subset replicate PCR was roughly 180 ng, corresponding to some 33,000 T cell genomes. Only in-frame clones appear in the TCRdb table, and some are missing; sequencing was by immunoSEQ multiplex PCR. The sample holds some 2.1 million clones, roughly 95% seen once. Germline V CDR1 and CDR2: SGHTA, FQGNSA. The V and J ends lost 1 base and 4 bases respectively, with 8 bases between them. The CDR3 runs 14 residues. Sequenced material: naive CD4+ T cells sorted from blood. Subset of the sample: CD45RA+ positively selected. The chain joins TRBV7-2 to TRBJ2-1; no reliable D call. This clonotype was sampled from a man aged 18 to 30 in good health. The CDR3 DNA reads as TGTGCCAGCAGCTTAGTGTCTACGTACAATGAGCAGTTCTTC. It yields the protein CASSLVSTYNEQFF.